This TCR beta chain appears in the sequencing data of a study of T cells in women clearing cervical HPV infection. At the level of the study: Only a few women had HLA typing results available. Overall study findings and caveats: CIN3+ cases had significantly higher TCR richness than controls; evenness did not differ.

Assay: immunoSEQ multiplex PCR; the TCRdb copy retains only in-frame clones and omits some. The sample's table shows 25,000 to 35,000 clones. With respect to this clone: What it binds is unknown.

The TCR was taken from a woman aged 18-70 years with a cervical HPV16 infection that either progressed to CIN3+ or cleared (not recorded which). Sequencing input: blood buffy coat.

The part of the CDR3 DNA that was read is TGTGCCAGCAGCGTCGGGACAGCGAGTGAA. Translation gives CASSVGTASE. The full CDR3 reads CASSVGTASEAFF. V gene TRBV14 combines with J gene TRBJ1-1, with 7 bases aligning to TRBD1. The sequenced fragment ends 3 residues before the CDR3 boundary, so the rest is inferred from the germline J gene. The ends lost 5 bases at V and 7 bases at J; junction bases unmatched: 7. The germline CDR1 and CDR2 sequences are SGHDN and FVKESK. This CDR3 is built from 13 residues.